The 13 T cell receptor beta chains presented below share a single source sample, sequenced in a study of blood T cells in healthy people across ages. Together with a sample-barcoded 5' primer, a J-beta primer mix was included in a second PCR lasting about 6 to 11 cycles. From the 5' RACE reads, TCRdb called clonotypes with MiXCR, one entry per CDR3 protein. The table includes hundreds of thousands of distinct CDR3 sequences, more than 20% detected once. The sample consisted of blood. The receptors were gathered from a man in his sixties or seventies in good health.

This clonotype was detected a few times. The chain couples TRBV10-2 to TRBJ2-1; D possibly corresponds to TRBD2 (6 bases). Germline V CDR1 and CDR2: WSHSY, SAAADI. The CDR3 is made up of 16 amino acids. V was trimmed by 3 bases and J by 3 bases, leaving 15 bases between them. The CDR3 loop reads CASSDPGDINYNEQFF. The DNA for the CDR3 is TGCGCCAGCAGTGACCCGGGAGACATCAACTACAATGAGCAGTTCTTC.

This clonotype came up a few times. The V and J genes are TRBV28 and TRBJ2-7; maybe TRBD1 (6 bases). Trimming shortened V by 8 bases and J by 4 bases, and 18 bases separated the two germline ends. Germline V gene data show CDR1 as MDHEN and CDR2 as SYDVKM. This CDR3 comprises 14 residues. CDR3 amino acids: CASGQPGHQYEQYF. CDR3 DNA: TGTGCCAGCGGCCAACCGGGACACCAATACGAGCAGTACTTC.

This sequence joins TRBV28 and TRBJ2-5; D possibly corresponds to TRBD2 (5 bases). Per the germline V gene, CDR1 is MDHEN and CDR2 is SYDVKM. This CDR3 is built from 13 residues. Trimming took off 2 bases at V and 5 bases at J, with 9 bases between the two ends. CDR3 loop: CASSLNGVETQYF. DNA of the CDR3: TGTGCCAGCAGTTTAAACGGGGTCGAGACCCAGTACTTC.

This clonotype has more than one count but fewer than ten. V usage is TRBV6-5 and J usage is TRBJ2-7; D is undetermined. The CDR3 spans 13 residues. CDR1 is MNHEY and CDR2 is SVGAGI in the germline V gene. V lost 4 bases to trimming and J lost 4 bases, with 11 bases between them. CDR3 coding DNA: TGTGCCAGCAGTTCGGTGCCCCGGTACGAGCAGTACTTC. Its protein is CASSSVPRYEQYF.

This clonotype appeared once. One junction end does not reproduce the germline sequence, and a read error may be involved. Written as DNA, the CDR3 is TGTGCCACCACGACTGGTCGCAATCAGGCCCAGCATTTT. Translation gives CATTTGRNQAQHF. The genes are TRBV18 and TRBJ1-5; D is undetermined. Per germline, CDR1 KGHSH and CDR2 LQKENI. CDR3 length equals 13 residues.

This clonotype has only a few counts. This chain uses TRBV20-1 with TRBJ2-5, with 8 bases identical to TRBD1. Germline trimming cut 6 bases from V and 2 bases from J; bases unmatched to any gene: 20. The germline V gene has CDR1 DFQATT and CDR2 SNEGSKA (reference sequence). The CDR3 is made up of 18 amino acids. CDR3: CSANPGGPLGRVQETQYF. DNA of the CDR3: TGCAGTGCGAACCCAGGGGGCCCCTTGGGGCGAGTTCAAGAGACCCAGTACTTC.

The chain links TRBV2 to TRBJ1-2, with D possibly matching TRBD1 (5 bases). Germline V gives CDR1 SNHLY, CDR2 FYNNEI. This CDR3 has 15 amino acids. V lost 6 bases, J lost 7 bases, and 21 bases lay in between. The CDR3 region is CASRNRSSLWLGYTF. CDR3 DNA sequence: TGTGCCAGCAGGAACAGGTCCTCATTATGGCTTGGCTACACCTTC. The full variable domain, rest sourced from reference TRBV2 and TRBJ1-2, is EPEVTQTPSHQVTQMGQEVILRCVPISNHLYFYWYRQILGQKVEFLVSFYNNEISEKSEIFDDQFSVERPDGSNFTLKIRSTKLEDSAMYFCASRNRSSLWLGYTFGSGTRLTVV.

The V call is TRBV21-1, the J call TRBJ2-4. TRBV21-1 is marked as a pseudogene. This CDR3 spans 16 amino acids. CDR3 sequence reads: CAGSKCDSLAKNIQYF. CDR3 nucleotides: TGTGCCGGCAGCAAATGTGATTCTCTAGCCAAAAACATTCAGTACTTC.

CDR3 in DNA: TGTGCCAGCAGCCCAGAAGCCGGGACTACAAACTACGAGCAGTACTTC. Translating it yields CASSPEAGTTNYEQYF. The gene calls are TRBV7-9 and TRBJ2-5; 7 bases are a match to TRBD2. The last part of the DNA fits TRBJ2-7 better; the J call may be wrong. The V gene's germline CDR1 is SEHNR and CDR2 FQNEAQ (reference sequence). The CDR3 runs to 16 residues.

The CDR3 loop reads CASSQQWTGGAYNEQFF. The CDR3 DNA is TGTGCCAGCAGCCAACAATGGACAGGGGGCGCTTACAATGAGCAGTTCTTC. V gene TRBV4-2 combines with J gene TRBJ2-1; 11 bases fit TRBD1. Trimming at V came to 2 bases and at J to 4 bases, leaving 7 bases not matched to a gene. The CDR3 totals 17 residues. Germline-derived CDR1 and CDR2 are LGHNA and YNFKEQ.

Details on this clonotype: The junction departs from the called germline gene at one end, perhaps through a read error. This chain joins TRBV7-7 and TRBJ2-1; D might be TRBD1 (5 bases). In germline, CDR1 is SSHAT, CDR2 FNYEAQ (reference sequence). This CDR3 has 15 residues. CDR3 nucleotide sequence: TGTGCTAGCAGCCCGCGCCCAACAGGAGACAATGAGCAGTTCTTC. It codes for CASSPRPTGDNEQFF.

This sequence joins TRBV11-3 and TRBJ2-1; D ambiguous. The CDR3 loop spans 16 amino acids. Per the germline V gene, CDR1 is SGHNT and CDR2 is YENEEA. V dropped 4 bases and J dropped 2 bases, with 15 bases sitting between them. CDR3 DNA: TGTGCCAGCAGCTACTCAATACAGATAACCTACAATGAGCAGTTCTTC. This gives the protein CASSYSIQITYNEQFF.

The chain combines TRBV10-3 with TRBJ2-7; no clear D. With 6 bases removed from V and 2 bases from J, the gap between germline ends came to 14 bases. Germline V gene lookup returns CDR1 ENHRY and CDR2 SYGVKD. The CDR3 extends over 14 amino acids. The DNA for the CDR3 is TGTGCCATCAGCGACCTCGGAGAGACCTACGAGCAGTACTTC. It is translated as CAISDLGETYEQYF.